This T cell receptor (beta chain) stems from a study of blood T cells in healthy people across ages (dated by TCRdb to 2014 to 2015). Regarding the study in general: In model experiments, template switching captured about one uniquely barcoded TCR beta cDNA molecule for every two T cells. Using the same blood draw, the study looked at two additional independent replicas of 1 million unique cDNA reads for two donors, one aged 18 to 29 and the other aged 80 or older. The donors were split into four age groups: young (average about 16 years), middle-aged (39), aged (approximately 60) and long-lived (82). To avoid experimental bias, donors of different ages were randomly spread across the sequencing lanes. To track age-related changes in TCR beta repertoire diversity, the study relied on deep sequencing normalized with unique cDNA molecular identifiers. On the study overall, not on this receptor specifically: Conclusive comparison of naive and antigen-experienced compartments was prevented by the profiling of bulk unsorted PBMCs. Estimates of total diversity from one million sequenced T cells were regarded as lower bounds and underestimates. Compared with the aged group, the long-lived group had more naive CD4+ T cells, fewer expanded clones and increased TCR diversity, a pattern suggesting age selection. As age increased, observed TCR beta diversity per million T cells dropped in a roughly linear way, and a significant reduction was already evident by age about 40. The CMV infection status of donors was not known, potentially confounding age-related changes in expanded clonotypes. The percentage of naive T cells measured by flow cytometry correlated strongly with observed TCR beta diversity.

The 39 donors, aged about 6 to 95 years, were systemically healthy Caucasian individuals from Russia. Each donor gave ten milliliters of peripheral blood, collected into EDTA-treated Vacutainer tubes. Ficoll-Paque density-gradient centrifugation was used to isolate PBMCs, with at least 6.5 million per sample. Total RNA was extracted from PBMCs with Trizol reagent, with at least 5 micrograms obtained per sample. For every donor, flow cytometry on a PBMC aliquot measured the percentage of naive CD45RAhigh/CD27high T cells. The library relied on 5' RACE. Sequencer: Illumina HiSeq 2500. A second roughly 7 to 11 cycle PCR used a sample-barcoded 5' primer and a J-beta primer mix. A template-switch 5' adaptor carrying 12 random nucleotides introduced a unique molecular identifier onto each TCR beta cDNA molecule. Each sample yielded at least 2.5 million CDR3-containing paired-end reads. The Mint cDNA synthesis kit, primed by a TRBC-specific oligonucleotide, was used to synthesize first-strand cDNA from all RNA. Following uracil-DNA glycosylase treatment, a first 18-cycle PCR with universal primers M1SS and BC2_uni_R was performed on all cDNA. Processing in the source paper ran as follows. Each sample was normalized by randomly selecting 1 million high-quality reads, each carrying a distinct molecular identifier. Instead of being binned into consensus sequences, reads with shared molecular identifiers were discarded. CDR3 identification, clonotype clustering and error correction used MiTCR with a Q25 quality threshold and the strictest error-elimination algorithm. Lower-bound total TCR beta diversity was estimated with a nonparametric unseen species model using Euler transformation. The public reads were run again by TCRdb, first through fastp at Q25 and then through MiXCR, and only productive beta chains were kept. Identical CDR3 protein sequences are pooled into one entry, listed with their most common genes and DNA. These V and J calls rely on TCRdb rather than the paper's analysis. Counted in this sample were hundreds of thousands of distinct CDR3 sequences; roughly half of them appeared once. The ten largest account for less than 15% of the sample.

The CDR3 spans 16 residues, from the cysteine through the phenylalanine. Left in the record is the CDR3 DNA by itself, 48 bases read in frame from the first base. Compared with germline, V lacks 1 base and J lacks 0 bases; bases without a gene match: 2. Sequences MDHEN (CDR1) and SYDVKM (CDR2) are obtained from the germline V gene. To note about this clonotype: Its antigen is not yet known. No base-level quality is on record; no much larger clone is a single base apart.

Sequenced input: blood. This TCR came from a woman of 80 years or more in good health. The rearranged chain carries TRBV28 and TRBJ1-3; 8 bases in between match TRBD1. The CDR3 here reads CASSLFGQGSGNTIYF. The DNA sequence follows: TGTGCCAGCAGTTTATTCGGACAGGGCTCTGGAAACACCATATATTTT.